This TCR beta chain was recorded in a study of T-cell reconstitution after alpha-beta-depleted transplantation in children. This CDR3 spans 15 amino acids. Trimming cost V 6 bases and J 6 bases, with 15 bases left between them. CDR1 and CDR2 from the germline V gene are SGHTA and FQGNSA. This clonotype came up a few times. Preparation of the TCRbeta library involved a method that used unique molecular identifiers. TCRdb used MiXCR to reprocess the PCR reads, holding one entry per CDR3 protein. The table shows about 510,000 distinct CDR3 sequences, with about an eighth occurring only once. This TCR was recovered from a female patient aged 2-10 years who had a stem cell transplant for aplastic anemia, so the T cells may come from the graft donor. The source was PBMCs, mostly from graft donor cells, collected 180 days after TCRalphabeta/CD19-depleted stem cell transplant. This sequence joins TRBV7-2 and TRBJ1-6; a weak D match, TRBD1 (6 bases). This chain's CDR3 is CASSQRGVINSPLHF. As DNA, the CDR3 is TGTGCCAGCAGTCAAAGGGGGGTCATTAATTCACCCCTCCACTTT. The full variable domain, with the rest looked up from reference TRBV7-2 and TRBJ1-6, is GAGVSQSPSNKVTEKGKDVELRCDPISGHTALYWYRQSLGQGLEFLIYFQGNSAPDKSGLPSDRFSAERTGGSVSTLTIQRTQQEDSAVYLCASSQRGVINSPLHFGNGTRLTVT.